Following are 18 T cell receptor beta chains from one sample sequenced in a study of blood T cell repertoires in COVID-19. The data were produced by immunoSEQ multiplex PCR, yet TCRdb's version contains in-frame clones alone and is incomplete. The table lists 200,000 to 250,000 clones, just over 85% of them singletons, with about 6% in the top ten. Input material: peripheral blood. These receptors were collected from an elderly man with acute or convalescent COVID-19.

The chain carries TRBV28 and TRBJ1-2; D might be TRBD1 (6 bases). The CDR3 is 14 residues long. Germline loops: CDR1 MDHEN, CDR2 SYDVKM. V lost 7 bases to trimming and J lost 8 bases, with 20 bases between them. CDR3 DNA: TGTGCCAGCACCACCTGGGGGCAGGGAGAGGGCTACACCTTC. It encodes CASTTWGQGEGYTF.

The chain employs TRBV6-5 and TRBJ1-3, with 7 bases identical to TRBD1. J was trimmed by 12 bases and V by 5 bases; bases with no gene match: 16. The CDR3 has 15 amino acids. Germline lookup yields CDR1 MNHEY and CDR2 SVGAGI. Here the CDR3 reads CASSPDRTSILGIYF. The DNA for the CDR3 is TGTGCCAGCAGTCCGGACAGGACCTCGATTCTGGGCATATATTTT.

The chain links TRBV6-5 to TRBJ2-3; TRBD1 aligns across 8 bases. V gave up 6 bases and J gave up 6 bases; unmatched junction bases: 5. CDR3 length: 13 residues. Germline CDR1 and CDR2: MNHEY and SVGAGI. CDR3 in amino acids: CASRPYRGDTQYF. The DNA of the CDR3 is TGTGCCAGCAGACCATACAGGGGGGATACGCAGTATTTT.

J is TRBJ2-1 and V is TRBV7-2; 10 nucleotides align to TRBD2. This CDR3 has 19 residues. Trimming removed 5 bases from V and 0 bases from J; junction bases left unmatched: 13. Per the germline V gene, CDR1 is SGHTA and CDR2 is FQGNSA. CDR3 protein: CASSTRTSGPRISYNEQFF. The CDR3 bases are TGTGCCAGCAGCACACGGACTAGCGGCCCCAGGATCTCCTACAATGAGCAGTTCTTC.

The chain combines TRBV11-3 with TRBJ1-6, with 7 bases fitting TRBD1. This CDR3 has 15 residues. Germline trimming cut 4 bases from V and 6 bases from J; bases unmatched to any gene: 6. The germline V gene has CDR1 SGHNT and CDR2 YENEEA. This chain's CDR3 is CASSSRQGGNSPLHF. The CDR3 nucleotides are TGTGCCAGCAGCTCCAGACAGGGCGGTAATTCACCCCTCCACTTT.

The chain joins TRBV15 to TRBJ2-7; D gene unclear. Deletions cut 0 bases from V and 4 bases from J, with 13 bases between. The CDR3 is 15 amino acids. Germline CDR1 LNHNV, CDR2 YYDKDF (reference sequence). The CDR3 region has the DNA TGTGCCACCAGCAGAGATGCGGCCAGCACTTACGAGCAGTACTTC. Protein sequence: CATSRDAASTYEQYF.

A note on this clone: Other DNA variants within this sample encode the same CDR3. The chain links TRBV7-2 to TRBJ2-1; tentative D call: TRBD2 (6 bases). V lost 3 bases, J lost 8 bases, and 8 bases lay in between. The CDR3 contains 12 residues. CDR1 is SGHTA, CDR2 FQGNSA, per germline. CDR3 DNA sequence: TGTGCCAGCAGCTTGGGGGGTCATGAGCAGTTCTTC. Its translation: CASSLGGHEQFF.

This clone has more than one count but fewer than ten. The chain carries TRBV5-1 and TRBJ1-1; tentative D call: TRBD1 (5 bases). The germline V and J ends were trimmed by 4 bases and 7 bases, with 14 bases remaining between them. The CDR3 totals 13 residues. Germline V gene data show CDR1 as SGHRS and CDR2 as YFSETQ. This chain's CDR3 is CASSARDSSEAFF. Written as DNA, the CDR3 is TGCGCCAGCAGCGCCAGGGATTCGAGTGAAGCTTTCTTT.

V gene TRBV20-1 combines with J gene TRBJ1-1, with D maybe TRBD1 (5 bases). This CDR3 is built from 12 residues. V lost 3 bases to trimming and J lost 5 bases, with 10 bases between them. CDR1 is DFQATT, CDR2 SNEGSKA, per germline (reference sequence). DNA of the CDR3: TGCAGTGCTAGTCAGACAGCTACTGAAGCTTTCTTT. This encodes CSASQTATEAFF.

The V call is TRBV7-3, the J call TRBJ2-2, with TRBD1 identical over 9 bases. This CDR3 comprises 15 residues. Losses at the gene ends were 3 bases for V and 7 bases for J; bases not matched to a gene: 6. Per germline, CDR1 SGHTA and CDR2 FQGTGA. The CDR3 DNA is TGTGCCAGCAGCTTGACCACAGGGGGCATCGGGGAGCTGTTTTTT. Amino acids: CASSLTTGGIGELFF.

The chain is built from TRBV30 and TRBJ1-2; the match to TRBD1 covers 9 bases. This CDR3 region has 14 residues. The trim removed 1 base at V and 8 bases at J, leaving 8 bases unmatched. Germline loops: CDR1 GTSNPN, CDR2 SVGIG (reference sequence). CDR3 nucleotides: TGTGCCTGGAGTGGGGACAGGGTTGGGGCGGGCTACACCTTC. Amino acids: CAWSGDRVGAGYTF.

This sequence joins TRBV2 and TRBJ1-1; no firm D call. Germline values: CDR1 SNHLY, CDR2 FYNNEI. V lost 7 bases and J lost 2, with 11 bases in between. There are 13 residues in the CDR3. The chain's CDR3 is CASKPRINTEAFF. The CDR3 nucleotides read TGTGCCAGCAAGCCGCGGATCAACACTGAAGCTTTCTTT.

The V gene is TRBV6-6, the J gene TRBJ1-2; 8 bases line up with TRBD1. From germline, CDR1 is MNHNY and CDR2 SVGAGI (reference sequence). J lost 7 bases, V lost 1 base, and 2 bases had no gene match. The CDR3 is 13 residues long. The CDR3 sequence is CASSYLGTGGYTF. In nucleotides, the CDR3 is TGTGCCAGCAGTTACTTAGGGACAGGTGGCTACACCTTC.

The chain is built from TRBV2 and TRBJ1-4; 7 nucleotides align to TRBD1. V gave up 8 bases and J gave up 4 bases; unmatched junction bases: 10. The CDR3 spans 15 residues. From germline, CDR1 is SNHLY and CDR2 FYNNEI. CDR3 sequence (DNA): TGTGCCAGCCAGGGACAGCGGACTCATAATGAAAAACTGTTTTTT. Translation gives CASQGQRTHNEKLFF.

The chain couples TRBV6-6 to TRBJ2-1, with 11 bases fitting TRBD2. Germline CDR1 reads MNHNY; CDR2 reads SVGAGI (reference sequence). V shed 5 bases, J shed 9 bases, and the junction held 15 bases outside the gene matches. The CDR3 covers 17 residues. CDR3 residues: CASSPKIGLAGLGEQFF. The CDR3, as DNA: TGTGCCAGCAGTCCCAAAATCGGACTAGCGGGCCTAGGTGAGCAGTTCTTC.

The chain uses TRBV7-9 and TRBJ2-4; 9 positions agree with TRBD1. CDR3 length: 13 amino acids. From germline, CDR1 is SEHNR and CDR2 FQNEAQ (reference sequence). Germline trimming cut 3 bases from V and 13 bases from J; bases unmatched to any gene: 7. The CDR3 reads CASSLTTGGGQYF. The CDR3 bases are TGTGCCAGCAGCTTGACGACAGGGGGTGGCCAGTACTTC.

The CDR3 is CASRLDRNYGYTF. The CDR3 nucleotides are TGTGCCAGCAGATTGGACAGAAACTATGGCTACACCTTC. V gene TRBV27 combines with J gene TRBJ1-2, with D possibly TRBD1 on 6 matching bases. Trimming took off 6 bases at V and 2 bases at J, with 10 bases between the two ends. In germline, CDR1 is MNHEY, CDR2 SMNVEV (reference sequence). CDR3 length: 13 residues.

The rearrangement links TRBV28 to TRBJ2-6, with D possibly TRBD1 on 6 matching bases. Trimming took 5 bases from V and 0 from J, leaving 17 bases between them. The V gene's germline CDR1 is MDHEN and CDR2 SYDVKM. The length of the CDR3 is 18 residues. In DNA, the CDR3 is TGTGCCAGCAGTCCCGTACAGGGTGGGAGCTCTGGGGCCAACGTCCTGACTTTC. Its protein is CASSPVQGGSSGANVLTF.